The T cell receptor (beta chain) under discussion was sequenced for a study of Ad26.COV2.S vaccination and SARS-CoV-2 variants. Profiling relied on immunoSEQ multiplex PCR, and the TCRdb table lists in-frame clones only, not all of them. Of 500,000 or so clones listed, about 83% are singletons. Noted treatment: 15 to 20 received Ad26.COV2.S at low or high dose, single or two shots; 5 received placebo; per-sample allocation not given. Material that was analyzed had been drawn on day 63 after the first vaccine or placebo injection. Sequencing was performed on peripheral blood, taken in a trial of Ad26.COV2.S vaccine versus placebo. This clonotype was obtained from a person aged 18-60 years who received the Ad26.COV2.S COVID-19 vaccine or a placebo.

CDR3 coding DNA: TGTGCCAGCAGTGTCACAGGGGGCGATGGCTACACCTTC. Its translation is CASSVTGGDGYTF. This chain connects TRBV6-6 to TRBJ1-2; 9 bases fit TRBD1. The trim removed 5 bases at V and 6 bases at J, leaving 4 bases unmatched. Germline values: CDR1 MNHNY, CDR2 SVGAGI (reference sequence). The CDR3 runs to 13 residues.